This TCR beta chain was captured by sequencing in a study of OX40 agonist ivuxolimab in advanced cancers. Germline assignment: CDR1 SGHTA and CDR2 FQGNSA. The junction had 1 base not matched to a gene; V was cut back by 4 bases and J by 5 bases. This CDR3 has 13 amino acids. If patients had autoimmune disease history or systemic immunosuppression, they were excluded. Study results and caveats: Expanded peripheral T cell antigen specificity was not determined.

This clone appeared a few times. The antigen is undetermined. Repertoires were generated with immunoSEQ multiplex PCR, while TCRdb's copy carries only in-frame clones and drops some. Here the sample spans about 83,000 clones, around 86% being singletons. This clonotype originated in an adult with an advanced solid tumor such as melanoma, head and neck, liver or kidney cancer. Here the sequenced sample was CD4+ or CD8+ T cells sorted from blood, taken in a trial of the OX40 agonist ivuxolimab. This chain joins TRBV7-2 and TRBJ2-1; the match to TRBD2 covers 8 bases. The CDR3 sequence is CASSSGLDNEQFF. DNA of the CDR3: TGTGCCAGCAGCTCGGGACTAGACAATGAGCAGTTCTTC. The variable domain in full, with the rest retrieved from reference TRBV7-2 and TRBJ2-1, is GAGVSQSPSNKVTEKGKDVELRCDPISGHTALYWYRQSLGQGLEFLIYFQGNSAPDKSGLPSDRFSAERTGGSVSTLTIQRTQQEDSAVYLCASSSGLDNEQFFGPGTRLTVL.